The 29 T cell receptor beta chains presented below share a single source sample, sequenced in a study of T-cell reconstitution after alpha-beta-depleted transplantation in children. Unique molecular identifiers tagged the TCRbeta library. TCRdb used MiXCR to reprocess the PCR reads, holding one entry per CDR3 protein. The table includes 450,000 to 600,000 distinct CDR3 sequences, around 20% detected once. The material sequenced was PBMCs from the stem cell graft donor, taken from the stem cell graft. These receptors all come from a human donor who donated a stem cell graft to a child with acute lymphoblastic leukemia.

The sample holds a few counts of this clonotype. The rearrangement links TRBV5-5 to TRBJ2-7, with TRBD1 as a possible D gene (6 bases). The CDR3 spans 14 residues. Germline CDR1 is SGHKS and CDR2 is YYEKEE (reference sequence). The V end was cut by 2 bases, the J end by 6 bases, with 15 bases between. In nucleotides, the CDR3 is TGTGCCAGCAGCTTACGGAAAGAGGGGGTCGAGCAGTACTTC. Its translation is CASSLRKEGVEQYF.

This clonotype has just a few counts. This chain joins TRBV6-1 and TRBJ2-3, with TRBD2 matching over 9 bases. The CDR3 runs 15 residues. Germline V gives CDR1 MNHNS, CDR2 SASEGT. Trimming removed 3 bases from V and 7 bases from J; junction bases left unmatched: 8. CDR3 in DNA: TGTGCCAGCAGTGATCCTAGCGGGACCGCTTATACGCAGTATTTT. It encodes CASSDPSGTAYTQYF.

The DNA of the CDR3 is TGCGCCAGCAGCCCGCCCAGGGTACCAGAGACCCAGTACTTC. Protein product: CASSPPRVPETQYF. The rearrangement joins TRBV5-1 to TRBJ2-5; a weak D match, TRBD1 (5 bases). Germline values: CDR1 SGHRS, CDR2 YFSETQ. Trimming removed 4 bases at V and 4 bases at J, with 14 bases between. This CDR3 is 14 amino acids long.

This clonotype came up a few times. The chain recombines TRBV20-1 with TRBJ2-3; D might be TRBD2 (6 bases). The V and J ends lost 5 bases and 4 bases respectively, with 13 bases between them. Germline-derived CDR1 and CDR2 are DFQATT and SNEGSKA (reference sequence). This CDR3 contains 13 residues. DNA for the CDR3: TGCAGTGCTTACGGGAGCCCCCCAGATACGCAGTATTTT. Translating it yields CSAYGSPPDTQYF.

This clonotype appeared a few times. The chain combines TRBV29-1 with TRBJ1-6; no definite D call. Germline V CDR1 and CDR2: SQVTM, ANQGSEA. This CDR3 region has 13 residues. V gave up 4 bases and J gave up 7 bases, with 11 bases separating them. This CDR3 is CSVGAVANSPLHF. The CDR3 nucleotides read TGCAGCGTTGGCGCGGTCGCAAATTCACCCCTCCACTTT. Full variable domain (outside the CDR3, taken from reference TRBV29-1 and TRBJ1-6): SAVISQKPSRDICQRGTSLTIQCQVDSQVTMMFWYRQQPGQSLTLIATANQGSEATYESGFVIDKFPISRPNLTFSTLTVSNMSPEDSSIYLCSVGAVANSPLHFGNGTRLTVT.

The chain uses TRBV21-1 and TRBJ2-1; the D segment call TRBD1 is taken from the table without a DNA check. TRBV21-1 is a listed pseudogene. The CDR3 runs to 18 residues. CDR3 loop: CASSKEWTGAASGNEQFF. The CDR3 nucleotides are TGTGCCAGCAGCAAAGAGTGGACAGGGGCCGCCTCAGGCAATGAGCAGTTCTTC.

This chain links TRBV20-1 with TRBJ2-7; D is perhaps TRBD2 (6 bases). The germline CDR1 and CDR2 sequences are DFQATT and SNEGSKA (reference sequence). The V and J ends lost 1 base and 2 bases respectively, with 15 bases between them. The length of the CDR3 is 15 residues. CDR3 nucleotide sequence: TGCAGTGCTAGAGCTAGCGCCTATCGAACCTACGAGCAGTACTTC. It codes for CSARASAYRTYEQYF.

The chain recombines TRBV20-1 with TRBJ2-5, with D hard to call. V was trimmed by 3 bases and J by 2 bases, leaving 13 bases between them. Per the germline V gene, CDR1 is DFQATT and CDR2 is SNEGSKA (reference sequence). The CDR3 is 14 amino acids. The CDR3 here is CSASLVVQQETQYF. The CDR3 DNA follows: TGCAGTGCTAGTCTAGTTGTGCAGCAAGAGACCCAGTACTTC.

This clonotype was recorded a few times. CDR3 bases: TGTGCCAGCAGAGGGGGGGAGGGGTACGAGCAGTACTTC. This gives the protein CASRGGEGYEQYF. This chain joins TRBV12-3 or TRBV12-4 and TRBJ2-7; tentatively, D is TRBD2 (7 bases). The CDR3 runs to 13 residues. V lost 6 bases and J 4 bases, leaving 13 bases between the germline ends.

The chain links TRBV5-1 to TRBJ2-1, with D maybe TRBD1 (6 bases). The germline CDR1 and CDR2 sequences are SGHRS and YFSETQ. There are 15 residues in the CDR3. The V end was cut by 0 bases, the J end by 6 bases, with 13 bases between. The CDR3 nucleotides are TGCGCCAGCAGCTTGGACAGGGTCGACTCCAATGAGCAGTTCTTC. It specifies CASSLDRVDSNEQFF.

This clonotype was seen a few times. The chain combines TRBV12-3 or TRBV12-4 with TRBJ1-2; D is unresolved. CDR3 length: 13 amino acids. Trimming took 6 bases from V and 1 from J, leaving 9 bases between them. Written as DNA, the CDR3 is TGTGCCAGCAGCGTACAGCTTAACTATGGCTACACCTTC. It is translated as CASSVQLNYGYTF.

This clonotype was detected only a few times. The V call is TRBV7-2, the J call TRBJ1-3; D not certain. This CDR3 contains 13 residues. Germline CDR1 and CDR2: SGHTA and FQGNSA. V lost 1 base, J lost 6 bases, and 7 bases lay in between. The CDR3 DNA reads TGTGCCAGCAGCTTAGGGGTTGAAAACACCATATATTTT. Its protein is CASSLGVENTIYF.

This CDR3 reads CASSLLTGGLKEYEQYF. The CDR3 DNA reads as TGTGCCAGCAGCTTACTTACCGGGGGACTAAAAGAATACGAGCAGTACTTC. The chain joins TRBV7-8 to TRBJ2-7, with 7 bases aligning to TRBD2. V was clipped by 2 bases and J by 4 bases; unmatched bases: 14. Per germline, CDR1 SGHVS and CDR2 FQNEAQ. The CDR3 is made up of 17 amino acids. The variable domain in full, completed from reference TRBV7-8 and TRBJ2-7, reads GAGVSQSPRYKVAKRGQDVALRCDPISGHVSLFWYQQALGQGPEFLTYFQNEAQLDKSGLPSDRFFAERPEGSVSTLKIQRTQQEDSAVYLCASSLLTGGLKEYEQYFGPGTRLTVT.

V gene TRBV5-1 combines with J gene TRBJ2-2, with TRBD1 matching 7 bases. Trimming cost V 4 bases and J 0 bases; bases outside gene matches: 12. Germline loops: CDR1 SGHRS, CDR2 YFSETQ. The CDR3 covers 18 residues. The DNA of the CDR3 is TGCGCCAGCAGCACGGGACAGTGGAGCTTAGCGAACACCGGGGAGCTGTTTTTT. This sequence encodes CASSTGQWSLANTGELFF.

The J gene is TRBJ2-2, the V gene TRBV11-2; D is unresolved. Per germline, CDR1 SGHAT and CDR2 FQNNGV. The CDR3 extends over 14 amino acids. The germline V and J ends were trimmed by 5 bases and 3 bases, with 10 bases remaining between them. CDR3 protein: CASSPQIYTGELFF. The CDR3 DNA reads TGTGCCAGCAGCCCCCAGATATACACCGGGGAGCTGTTTTTT. The full variable domain, its missing parts supplied by reference TRBV11-2 and TRBJ2-2, is EAGVAQSPRYKIIEKRQSVAFWCNPISGHATLYWYQQILGQGPKLLIQFQNNGVVDDSQLPKDRFSAERLKGVDSTLKIQPAKLEDSAVYLCASSPQIYTGELFFGEGSRLTVL.

This clonotype was recorded a few times. The rearrangement joins TRBV30 to TRBJ2-7, with 8 bases fitting TRBD2. J gave up 6 bases and V 4 bases, and 5 bases lay outside the gene matches. This CDR3 has 12 amino acids. Per germline, CDR1 GTSNPN and CDR2 SVGIG (reference sequence). In nucleotides, the CDR3 is TGTGCCTGGACGGGACTAGGGGGCGAGCAGTACTTC. Translated, it gives CAWTGLGGEQYF.

This clonotype was seen only a few times. The chain combines TRBV11-2 with TRBJ2-1; 7 nucleotides agree with TRBD1. Germline V gives CDR1 SGHAT, CDR2 FQNNGV. This CDR3 has 17 amino acids. J lost 8 bases, V lost 3 bases, and 16 bases had no gene match. The CDR3 region is CASSLTGYRGSFDEQFF. As DNA, the CDR3 is TGTGCCAGCAGCTTGACAGGGTATCGAGGGTCATTCGATGAGCAGTTCTTC. Full variable domain (missing parts from reference TRBV11-2 and TRBJ2-1): EAGVAQSPRYKIIEKRQSVAFWCNPISGHATLYWYQQILGQGPKLLIQFQNNGVVDDSQLPKDRFSAERLKGVDSTLKIQPAKLEDSAVYLCASSLTGYRGSFDEQFFGPGTRLTVL.

In this sample, this clonotype turned up many times. A junction boundary mismatches the germline segment, possibly from a read error. The chain recombines TRBV5-1 with TRBJ1-2; D not resolved. The CDR3 contains 12 residues. Germline V lookup: CDR1 SGHRS, CDR2 YFSETQ. CDR3 coding DNA: TGTGCCAGCAGCCTTTCTAACTATGGCTACACCTTC. This gives the protein CASSLSNYGYTF.

The gene calls are TRBV5-1 and TRBJ1-2; D not certain. Looked up from germline, CDR1 is SGHRS and CDR2 is YFSETQ. Trimming removed 0 bases at V and 9 bases at J, with 12 bases between. The CDR3 has 13 amino acids. CDR3 DNA sequence: TGCGCCAGCAGCTTGGACCCCGGCAATCGCTACACCTTC. As protein: CASSLDPGNRYTF. The entire variable domain, with the rest obtained from reference TRBV5-1 and TRBJ1-2, is as follows: KAGVTQTPRYLIKTRGQQVTLSCSPISGHRSVSWYQQTPGQGLQFLFEYFSETQRNKGNFPGRFSGRQFSNSRSEMNVSTLELGDSALYLCASSLDPGNRYTFGSGTRLTVV.

V usage is TRBV5-1 and J usage is TRBJ2-4; perhaps D is TRBD1 or TRBD2 (6 bases each). The V gene's germline CDR1 is SGHRS and CDR2 YFSETQ. CDR3 length: 16 amino acids. Trimming removed 5 bases at V and 0 bases at J, with 15 bases between. For the CDR3, the DNA is TGCGCCAGCAGGCGGGACACCTTACTAGCCAAAAACATTCAGTACTTC. Protein sequence: CASRRDTLLAKNIQYF. The full variable domain, with the rest looked up from reference TRBV5-1 and TRBJ2-4, is KAGVTQTPRYLIKTRGQQVTLSCSPISGHRSVSWYQQTPGQGLQFLFEYFSETQRNKGNFPGRFSGRQFSNSRSEMNVSTLELGDSALYLCASRRDTLLAKNIQYFGAGTRLSVL.

In this sample, this clonotype turned up a few times. The DNA of the CDR3 is TGCAGCGTTGACCCGGGACCCCCGAAGGGGGAGACCCAGTACTTC. This sequence encodes CSVDPGPPKGETQYF. This chain joins TRBV29-1 and TRBJ2-5, with D perhaps matching TRBD1 or TRBD2 (5 bases each). The germline V gene encodes CDR1 SQVTM and CDR2 ANQGSEA. This CDR3 spans 15 amino acids. V was clipped by 3 bases and J by 5 bases, with 19 bases between them.

This clonotype was counted only a few times. The chain recombines TRBV9 with TRBJ2-5, with 8 bases fitting TRBD2. This CDR3 region has 17 residues. In germline, CDR1 is SGDLS, CDR2 YYNGEE. After removal of 3 bases from V and 2 bases from J, the junction contained 12 bases not matched to a gene. Here the CDR3 DNA reads TGTGCCAGCAGCGAGGGACCAGCGGGGGCGAAACAAGAGACCCAGTACTTC. Translated: CASSEGPAGAKQETQYF.

This clonotype was found a few times. The chain links TRBV7-9 to TRBJ1-1; maybe TRBD1 (5 bases). Germline-derived CDR1 and CDR2 are SEHNR and FQNEAQ (reference sequence). The CDR3 runs to 13 residues. V lost 8 bases and J 2 bases, leaving 12 bases between the germline ends. The CDR3 loop is CASGSTDNTEAFF. In nucleotides, the CDR3 is TGTGCCAGCGGATCGACAGATAACACTGAAGCTTTCTTT.

This clonotype has a count of ten or more. J is TRBJ2-6 and V is TRBV29-1, with 7 bases lining up with TRBD1. CDR3 size: 15 residues. CDR1 is SQVTM, CDR2 ANQGSEA, per germline. J gave up 2 bases and V 4 bases, and 5 bases lay outside the gene matches. The CDR3 here is CSVVGTVTGANVLTF. The CDR3 DNA is TGCAGCGTTGTAGGGACAGTCACTGGGGCCAACGTCCTGACTTTC. The variable domain in full, with the rest retrieved from reference TRBV29-1 and TRBJ2-6, is SAVISQKPSRDICQRGTSLTIQCQVDSQVTMMFWYRQQPGQSLTLIATANQGSEATYESGFVIDKFPISRPNLTFSTLTVSNMSPEDSSIYLCSVVGTVTGANVLTFGAGSRLTVL.

This clonotype was picked up many times. The gene calls are TRBV6-4 and TRBJ2-2; 9 bases match TRBD2. Germline CDR1 MRHNA, CDR2 SNTAGT. V trimming: 6 bases; J trimming: 3 bases; junction bases outside the gene matches: 2. CDR3 length: 14 amino acids. As DNA, the CDR3 is TGTGCCAGCAGGGCGGGAGGGGACACCGGGGAGCTGTTTTTT. Translating it yields CASRAGGDTGELFF.

This clonotype has just a few counts. The chain uses TRBV4-1 and TRBJ2-2; D may be TRBD1 (6 bases). Germline loops: CDR1 MGHRA, CDR2 YSYEKL. V lost 3 bases and J lost 6, with 20 bases in between. This CDR3 spans 17 amino acids. Here the CDR3 DNA reads TGCGCCAGCAGCCAGGCCTGGGGACAAAGAAAGGCCGGGGAGCTGTTTTTT. Amino acid sequence: CASSQAWGQRKAGELFF.

J is TRBJ2-3 and V is TRBV20-1, with TRBD1 identical over 7 bases. The germline V gene has CDR1 DFQATT and CDR2 SNEGSKA (reference sequence). V trimming: 5 bases; J trimming: 4 bases; junction bases outside the gene matches: 9. This CDR3 has 14 residues. CDR3 protein: CSAGDSLGSDTQYF. The CDR3 nucleotides are TGCAGTGCTGGGGACAGTCTCGGGTCAGATACGCAGTATTTT.

This clonotype has a handful of counts. The rearrangement uses TRBV4-1 and TRBJ1-1, with D unclear. This CDR3 spans 17 amino acids. Germline V gene data show CDR1 as MGHRA and CDR2 as YSYEKL. The V and J ends lost 0 bases and 9 bases respectively, with 23 bases between them. CDR3 in DNA: TGCGCCAGCAGCCAAGATAGGCTACAACTAAACACCTACCAAGCTTTCTTT. It is translated as CASSQDRLQLNTYQAFF.

This clonotype was counted only a few times. The rearrangement joins TRBV19 to TRBJ2-1, with 10 positions matching TRBD2. In germline, CDR1 is LNHDA, CDR2 SQIVND (reference sequence). The V gene end was trimmed by 8 bases and the J gene end by 5 bases; junction bases not matched to a gene: 9. CDR3 size: 15 residues. The CDR3 DNA sequence: TGTGCCAGTTCAGCGCGGACTAGCGGCAACAATGAGCAGTTCTTC. Protein: CASSARTSGNNEQFF.